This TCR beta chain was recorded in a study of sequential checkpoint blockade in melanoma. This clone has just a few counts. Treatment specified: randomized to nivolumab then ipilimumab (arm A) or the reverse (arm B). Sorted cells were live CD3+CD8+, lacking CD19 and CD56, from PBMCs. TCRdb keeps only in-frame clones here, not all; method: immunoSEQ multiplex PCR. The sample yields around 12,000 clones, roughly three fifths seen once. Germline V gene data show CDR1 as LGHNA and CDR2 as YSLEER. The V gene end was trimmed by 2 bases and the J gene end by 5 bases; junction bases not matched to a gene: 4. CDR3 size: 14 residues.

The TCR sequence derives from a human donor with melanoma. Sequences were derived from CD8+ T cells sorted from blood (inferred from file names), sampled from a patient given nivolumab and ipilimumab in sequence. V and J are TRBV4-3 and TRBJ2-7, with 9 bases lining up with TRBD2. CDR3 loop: CASSQPGLADEQYF. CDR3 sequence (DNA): TGCGCCAGCAGCCAACCGGGACTAGCTGACGAGCAGTACTTC.